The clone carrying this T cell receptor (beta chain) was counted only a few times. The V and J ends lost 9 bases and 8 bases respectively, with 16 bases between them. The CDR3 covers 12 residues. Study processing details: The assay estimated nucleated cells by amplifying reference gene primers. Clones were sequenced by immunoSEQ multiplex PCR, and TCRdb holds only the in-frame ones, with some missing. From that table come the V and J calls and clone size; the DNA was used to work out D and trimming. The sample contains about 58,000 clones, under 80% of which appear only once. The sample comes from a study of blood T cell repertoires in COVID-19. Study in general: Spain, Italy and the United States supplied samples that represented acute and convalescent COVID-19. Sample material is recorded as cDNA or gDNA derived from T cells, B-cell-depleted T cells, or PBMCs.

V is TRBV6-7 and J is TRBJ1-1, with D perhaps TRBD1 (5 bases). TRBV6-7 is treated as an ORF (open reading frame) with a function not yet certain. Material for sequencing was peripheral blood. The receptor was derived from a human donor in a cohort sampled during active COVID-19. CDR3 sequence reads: CARPPEGSEAFF. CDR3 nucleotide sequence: TGTGCCAGGCCGCCGGAGGGGTCGGAAGCTTTCTTT.